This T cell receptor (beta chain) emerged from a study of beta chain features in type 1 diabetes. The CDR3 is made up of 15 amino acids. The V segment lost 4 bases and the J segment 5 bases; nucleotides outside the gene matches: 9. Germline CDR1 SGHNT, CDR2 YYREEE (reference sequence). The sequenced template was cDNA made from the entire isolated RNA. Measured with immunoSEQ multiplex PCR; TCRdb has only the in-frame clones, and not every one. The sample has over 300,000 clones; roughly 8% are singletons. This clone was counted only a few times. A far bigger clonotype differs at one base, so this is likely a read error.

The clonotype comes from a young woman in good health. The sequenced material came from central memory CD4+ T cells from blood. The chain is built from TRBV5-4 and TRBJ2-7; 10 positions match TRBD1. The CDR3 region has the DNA TGTGCCAGCAGCACCGGGACAGGGGCTTTCCACGAGCAGTACTTC. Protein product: CASSTGTGAFHEQYF.